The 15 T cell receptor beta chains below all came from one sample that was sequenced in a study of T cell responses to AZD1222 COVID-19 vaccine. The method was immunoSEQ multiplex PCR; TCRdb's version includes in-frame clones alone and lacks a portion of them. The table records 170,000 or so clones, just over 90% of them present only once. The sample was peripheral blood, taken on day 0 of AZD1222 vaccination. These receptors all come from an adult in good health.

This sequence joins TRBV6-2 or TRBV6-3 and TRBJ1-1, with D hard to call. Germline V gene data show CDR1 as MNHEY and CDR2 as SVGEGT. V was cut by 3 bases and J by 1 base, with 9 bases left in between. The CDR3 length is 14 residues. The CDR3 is CASSYEGRNTEAFF. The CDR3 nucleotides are TGTGCCAGCAGTTATGAAGGAAGGAACACTGAAGCTTTCTTT.

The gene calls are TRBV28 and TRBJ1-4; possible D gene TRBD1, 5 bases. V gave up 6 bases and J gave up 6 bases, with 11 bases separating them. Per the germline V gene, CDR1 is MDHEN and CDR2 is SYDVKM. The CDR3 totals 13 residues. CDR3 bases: TGTGCCAGCAGCCTAGGGACCTATGAAAAACTGTTTTTT. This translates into CASSLGTYEKLFF.

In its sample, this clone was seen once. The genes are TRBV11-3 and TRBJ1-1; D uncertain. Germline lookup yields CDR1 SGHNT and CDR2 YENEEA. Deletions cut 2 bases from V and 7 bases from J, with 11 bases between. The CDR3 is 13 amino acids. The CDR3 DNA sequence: TGTGCCAGCAGCTTAAATCCCCAGCTTGAAGCTTTCTTT. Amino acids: CASSLNPQLEAFF.

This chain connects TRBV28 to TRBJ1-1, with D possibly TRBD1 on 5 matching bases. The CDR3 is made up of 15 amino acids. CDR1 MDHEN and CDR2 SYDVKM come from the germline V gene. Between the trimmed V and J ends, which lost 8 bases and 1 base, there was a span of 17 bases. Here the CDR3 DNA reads TGTGCCAGCTGGGGCTATTGGGGGACGAACACTGAAGCTTTCTTT. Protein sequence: CASWGYWGTNTEAFF. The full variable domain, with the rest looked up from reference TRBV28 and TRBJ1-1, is DVKVTQSSRYLVKRTGEKVFLECVQDMDHENMFWYRQDPGLGLRLIYFSYDVKMKEKGDIPEGYSVSREKKERFSLILESASTNQTSMYLCASWGYWGTNTEAFFGQGTRLTVV.

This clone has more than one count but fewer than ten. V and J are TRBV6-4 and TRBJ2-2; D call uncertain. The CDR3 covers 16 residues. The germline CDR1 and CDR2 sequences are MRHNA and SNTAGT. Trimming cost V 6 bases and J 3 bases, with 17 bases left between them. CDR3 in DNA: TGTGCCAGCAGCCCCCGAGTGGGATCGGACACCGGGGAGCTGTTTTTT. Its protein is CASSPRVGSDTGELFF.

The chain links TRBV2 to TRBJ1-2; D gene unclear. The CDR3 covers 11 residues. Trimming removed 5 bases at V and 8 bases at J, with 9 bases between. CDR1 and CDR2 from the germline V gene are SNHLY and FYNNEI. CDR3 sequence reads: CASSPLRGYTF. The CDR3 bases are TGTGCCAGCAGTCCACTCAGAGGCTACACCTTC.

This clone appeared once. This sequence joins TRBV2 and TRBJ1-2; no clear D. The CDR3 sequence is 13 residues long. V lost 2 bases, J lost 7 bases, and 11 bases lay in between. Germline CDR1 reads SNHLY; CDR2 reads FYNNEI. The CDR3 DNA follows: TGTGCCAGCAGTGAATTAGGGATGGGTGGCTACACCTTC. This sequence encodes CASSELGMGGYTF.

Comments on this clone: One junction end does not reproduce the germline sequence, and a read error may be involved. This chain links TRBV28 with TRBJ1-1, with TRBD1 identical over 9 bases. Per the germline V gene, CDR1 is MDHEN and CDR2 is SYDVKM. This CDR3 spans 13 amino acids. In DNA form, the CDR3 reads TGTGCCAGCAGTTTGCGGGACAGGGCCTCTGGAGGCTTT. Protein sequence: CASSLRDRASGGF.

This CDR3 reads CASSLTWQGSDQPQHF. The CDR3 nucleotides read TGTGCCAGCAGCTTGACATGGCAGGGATCCGATCAGCCCCAGCATTTT. The chain carries TRBV7-2 and TRBJ1-5; D may be TRBD1 (5 bases). This CDR3 is 16 amino acids long. Looked up from germline, CDR1 is SGHTA and CDR2 is FQGNSA. With 3 bases removed from V and 5 bases from J, the gap between germline ends came to 17 bases.

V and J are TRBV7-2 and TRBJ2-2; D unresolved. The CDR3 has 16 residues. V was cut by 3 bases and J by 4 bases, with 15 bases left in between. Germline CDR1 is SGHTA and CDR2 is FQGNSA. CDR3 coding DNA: TGTGCCAGCAGCTTCGATGGTAGCTTCGGCACCGGGGAGCTGTTTTTT. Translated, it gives CASSFDGSFGTGELFF.

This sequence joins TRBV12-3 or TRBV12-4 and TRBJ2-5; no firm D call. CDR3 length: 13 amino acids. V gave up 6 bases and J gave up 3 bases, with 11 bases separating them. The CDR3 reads CASRLIVEETQYF. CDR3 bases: TGTGCCAGCAGGTTGATAGTGGAAGAGACCCAGTACTTC.

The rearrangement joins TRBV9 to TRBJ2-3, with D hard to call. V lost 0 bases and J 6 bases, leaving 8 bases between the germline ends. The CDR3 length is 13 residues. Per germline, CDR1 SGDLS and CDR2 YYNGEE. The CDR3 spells CASSVAGDDTQYF. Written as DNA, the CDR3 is TGTGCCAGCAGCGTAGCAGGTGACGATACGCAGTATTTT.

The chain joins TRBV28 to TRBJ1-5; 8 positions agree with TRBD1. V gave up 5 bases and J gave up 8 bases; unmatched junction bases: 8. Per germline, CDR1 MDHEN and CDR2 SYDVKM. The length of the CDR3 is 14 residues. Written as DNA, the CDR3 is TGTGCCAGCAGTCGCCCGGGACAGGTGAAGCCCCAGCATTTT. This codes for CASSRPGQVKPQHF.

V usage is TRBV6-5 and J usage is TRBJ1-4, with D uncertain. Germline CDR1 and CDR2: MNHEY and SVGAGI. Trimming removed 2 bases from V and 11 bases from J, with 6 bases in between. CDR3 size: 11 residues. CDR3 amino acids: CASSYGRKLFF. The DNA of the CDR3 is TGTGCCAGCAGTTACGGCCGGAAACTGTTTTTT.

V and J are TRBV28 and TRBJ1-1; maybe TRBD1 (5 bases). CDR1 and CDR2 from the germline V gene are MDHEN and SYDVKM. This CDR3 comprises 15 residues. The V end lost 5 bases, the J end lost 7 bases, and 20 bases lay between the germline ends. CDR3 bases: TGTGCCAGCAGTCCAAACCCATGGGGGAGCGGTGAAGCTTTCTTT. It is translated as CASSPNPWGSGEAFF.